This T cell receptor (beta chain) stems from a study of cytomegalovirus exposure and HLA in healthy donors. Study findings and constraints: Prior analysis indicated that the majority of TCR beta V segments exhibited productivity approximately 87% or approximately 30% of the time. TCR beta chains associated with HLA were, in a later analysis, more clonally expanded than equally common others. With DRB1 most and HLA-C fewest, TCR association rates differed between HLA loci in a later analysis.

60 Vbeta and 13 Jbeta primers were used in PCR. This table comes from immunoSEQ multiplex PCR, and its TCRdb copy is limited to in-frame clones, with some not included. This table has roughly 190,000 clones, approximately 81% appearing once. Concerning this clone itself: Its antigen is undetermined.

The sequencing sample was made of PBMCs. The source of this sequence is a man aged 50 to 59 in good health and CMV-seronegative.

CDR3 region: CASSLALAGGQETQYF. As DNA, the CDR3 is TGCGCCAGCAGCTTGGCCTTAGCGGGGGGGCAAGAGACCCAGTACTTC. The V gene is TRBV5-1, the J gene TRBJ2-5, with 11 bases aligning to TRBD2. The germline CDR1 and CDR2 sequences are SGHRS and YFSETQ. The V segment lost 0 bases and the J segment 2 bases; nucleotides outside the gene matches: 3. CDR3 length equals 16 residues.